The 30 T cell receptor beta chains in this list originate from one sample, sequenced in a study of neoadjuvant anti-PD-1 for oral cavity cancer. The method was immunoSEQ multiplex PCR; TCRdb's version includes in-frame clones alone and lacks a portion of them. Here the sample spans thousands of clones, 70% being singletons. The time point was: after neoadjuvant nivolumab, at surgical resection. This sample comprised PBMCs, obtained after nivolumab (anti-PD-1) treatment. The receptors derive from a person between 35 and 79 years old with oral cavity squamous cell carcinoma.

The chain combines TRBV6-1 with TRBJ2-3, with D maybe TRBD1 (6 bases). The V gene's germline CDR1 is MNHNS and CDR2 SASEGT. There are 13 residues in the CDR3. Trimming shortened V by 7 bases and J by 4 bases, and 12 bases separated the two germline ends. CDR3 DNA sequence: TGTGCCAGCATTGGGGGCGCGGCAGATACGCAGTATTTT. Protein product: CASIGGAADTQYF.

This clone showed up just a few times. V usage is TRBV7-6 and J usage is TRBJ1-5; D is uncertain. CDR1 SGHVS and CDR2 FNYEAQ come from the germline V gene. This CDR3 region has 12 residues. Trimming shortened V by 10 bases and J by 3 bases, and 10 bases separated the two germline ends. CDR3 amino acids: CATGLNNQPQHF. The DNA of the CDR3 is TGTGCCACCGGGCTAAACAATCAGCCCCAGCATTTT.

J is TRBJ2-7 and V is TRBV18, with 8 positions matching TRBD1. The CDR3 length is 13 residues. V trimming: 3 bases; J trimming: 5 bases; junction bases outside the gene matches: 3. Germline V lookup: CDR1 KGHSH, CDR2 LQKENI. The CDR3 region is CASSPDRANEQYF. The CDR3 DNA reads TGTGCCAGCTCACCGGACAGGGCGAACGAGCAGTACTTC.

This clone was seen more than once but under ten times. This rearrangement joins TRBV4-1 to TRBJ1-4; D perhaps matches TRBD1 (5 bases). Trimming shortened V by 1 base and J by 5 bases, and 11 bases separated the two germline ends. This CDR3 has 15 amino acids. Germline V gene data show CDR1 as MGHRA and CDR2 as YSYEKL. In DNA form, the CDR3 reads TGCGCCAGCAGCCAAGTCGAGGGGCGGAATGAAAAACTGTTTTTT. This codes for CASSQVEGRNEKLFF.

Only a few counts were recorded for this clone. This chain links TRBV5-4 with TRBJ1-1; maybe TRBD1 (5 bases). Germline CDR1 SGHNT, CDR2 YYREEE (reference sequence). V shed 1 base and J shed 2 bases, with 9 bases lying between them. This CDR3 has 14 amino acids. In DNA form, the CDR3 reads TGTGCCAGCAGCTTGTCGGGGGGAAACACTGAAGCTTTCTTT. Its protein product is CASSLSGGNTEAFF. Complete variable domain (other parts from reference TRBV5-4 and TRBJ1-1): ETGVTQSPTHLIKTRGQQVTLRCSSQSGHNTVSWYQQALGQGPQFIFQYYREEENGRGNFPPRFSGLQFPNYSSELNVNALELDDSALYLCASSLSGGNTEAFFGQGTRLTVV.

The V and J genes are TRBV4-1 and TRBJ2-5, with D possibly matching TRBD2 (6 bases). The CDR3 is made up of 15 amino acids. V lost 1 base, J lost 4 bases, and 13 bases lay in between. Germline CDR1 reads MGHRA; CDR2 reads YSYEKL. This CDR3 is CASSQGLVGAETQYF. The CDR3 coding sequence is TGCGCCAGCAGCCAAGGACTAGTCGGAGCAGAGACCCAGTACTTC.

The chain has TRBV7-2 and TRBJ2-4; D unresolved. Germline V gene lookup returns CDR1 SGHTA and CDR2 FQGNSA. Deletions cut 0 bases from V and 5 bases from J, with 11 bases between. There are 15 residues in the CDR3. The CDR3 loop is CASSLAGREENIQYF. CDR3 DNA sequence: TGTGCCAGCAGCTTAGCGGGCAGAGAAGAAAACATTCAGTACTTC. The full variable domain, its missing parts supplied by reference TRBV7-2 and TRBJ2-4, is GAGVSQSPSNKVTEKGKDVELRCDPISGHTALYWYRQSLGQGLEFLIYFQGNSAPDKSGLPSDRFSAERTGGSVSTLTIQRTQQEDSAVYLCASSLAGREENIQYFGAGTRLSVL.

V and J are TRBV5-4 and TRBJ2-5; D is ambiguous. The CDR3 spans 14 residues. V gave up 0 bases and J gave up 1 base, with 7 bases separating them. Germline lookup yields CDR1 SGHNT and CDR2 YYREEE (reference sequence). CDR3 region: CASSLAAVQETQYF. The CDR3 DNA reads as TGTGCCAGCAGCTTGGCCGCAGTCCAAGAGACCCAGTACTTC.

This chain uses TRBV5-1 with TRBJ1-1, with a possible D match to TRBD1 (5 bases). Looked up from germline, CDR1 is SGHRS and CDR2 is YFSETQ. V was clipped by 4 bases and J by 1 base, with 23 bases between them. The CDR3 length is 18 residues. The CDR3, as DNA: TGCGCCAGCAGCCCTGCCCCACCTGCCGGGGGGTGGAACACTGAAGCTTTCTTT. The encoded protein is CASSPAPPAGGWNTEAFF.

The chain is built from TRBV9 and TRBJ1-5; a possible D gene is TRBD1 (6 bases). The CDR3 has 15 residues. With 4 bases removed from V and 4 bases from J, the gap between germline ends came to 15 bases. Per germline, CDR1 SGDLS and CDR2 YYNGEE. The DNA for the CDR3 is TGTGCCAGCAGCTTGTCGGACAGAGAAAATCAGCCCCAGCATTTT. It yields the protein CASSLSDRENQPQHF.

The chain uses TRBV28 and TRBJ1-2; D is undetermined. The germline V gene has CDR1 MDHEN and CDR2 SYDVKM. This CDR3 comprises 14 residues. V was shortened by 3 bases and J by 4 bases, with 12 bases between the two germline ends. For the CDR3, the DNA is TGTGCCAGCAGTTTGGAGGGTCTCGGCTATGGCTACACCTTC. Translated, it gives CASSLEGLGYGYTF.

The J gene is TRBJ1-1, the V gene TRBV7-6, with a weak D call TRBD1 (5 bases). Trimming pared 4 bases from V and 3 bases from J, leaving 15 bases between. CDR1 is SGHVS and CDR2 is FNYEAQ in the germline V gene. The CDR3 spans 15 residues. The CDR3 loop is CASSSEAGVDTEAFF. The DNA of the CDR3 is TGTGCCAGCAGCTCGGAGGCGGGGGTTGACACTGAAGCTTTCTTT.

The chain couples TRBV2 to TRBJ1-1; D gene ambiguous. In germline, CDR1 is SNHLY, CDR2 FYNNEI. There are 13 residues in the CDR3. Trimming shortened V by 6 bases and J by 4 bases, and 12 bases separated the two germline ends. The CDR3 DNA reads as TGTGCCAGCAGAATAGATTTCTTCACTGAAGCTTTCTTT. As protein: CASRIDFFTEAFF.

This rearrangement joins TRBV14 to TRBJ1-1; the D is unclear. The CDR3 is 11 residues long. Germline V gives CDR1 SGHDN, CDR2 FVKESK. Between the trimmed V and J ends, which lost 4 bases and 2 bases, there was a span of 2 bases. The CDR3 bases are TGTGCCAGCAGCCTCAACACTGAAGCTTTCTTT. This gives the protein CASSLNTEAFF.

V usage is TRBV27 and J usage is TRBJ2-2; no clear D. Deletions cut 6 bases from V and 4 bases from J, with 12 bases between. Looked up from germline, CDR1 is MNHEY and CDR2 is SMNVEV (reference sequence). This CDR3 spans 14 amino acids. The CDR3 DNA is TGTGCCAGCAGGGGTGCCCTGACCACCGGGGAGCTGTTTTTT. Its translation: CASRGALTTGELFF.

The rearrangement links TRBV2 to TRBJ2-3, with TRBD2 identical over 9 bases. Per the germline V gene, CDR1 is SNHLY and CDR2 is FYNNEI. This CDR3 comprises 14 residues. Trimming removed 4 bases from V and 3 bases from J; junction bases left unmatched: 2. The CDR3 region is CASSVAGATDTQYF. The DNA of the CDR3 is TGTGCCAGCAGTGTAGCGGGGGCGACAGATACGCAGTATTTT.

This chain connects TRBV5-1 to TRBJ2-1, with 15 bases aligning to TRBD2. Germline lookup yields CDR1 SGHRS and CDR2 YFSETQ. The CDR3 extends over 15 amino acids. After removal of 4 bases from V and 10 bases from J, the junction contained 6 bases not matched to a gene. The CDR3 DNA is TGCGCCAGCAGCCCCGGACTAGCGGGGGGGGACGAGCAGTTCTTC. Translation: CASSPGLAGGDEQFF.

The CDR3 here is CASSSTGDNSPLHF. The CDR3 DNA is TGTGCCAGCAGCTCTACAGGGGATAATTCACCCCTCCACTTT. The chain carries TRBV9 and TRBJ1-6; 7 bases are a match to TRBD1. Germline CDR1 and CDR2: SGDLS and YYNGEE. The CDR3 runs 14 residues. With 4 bases clipped from V and 5 bases from J, the junction kept 3 bases outside the gene matches.

The V call is TRBV5-4, the J call TRBJ1-1, with D hard to call. V lost 4 bases to trimming and J lost 7 bases, with 17 bases between them. CDR3 length equals 14 residues. Germline CDR1 is SGHNT and CDR2 is YYREEE (reference sequence). CDR3 in DNA: TGTGCCAGCAGCGTAACCGGACGTGGTGATGAAGCTTTCTTT. It codes for CASSVTGRGDEAFF.

J is TRBJ2-6 and V is TRBV15; D could derive from TRBD1 or TRBD2 (5 bases each). Germline-derived CDR1 and CDR2 are LNHNV and YYDKDF (reference sequence). Trimming removed 4 bases at V and 2 bases at J, with 6 bases between. The CDR3 loop spans 14 amino acids. This chain's CDR3 is CATSMGPGANVLTF. DNA of the CDR3: TGTGCCACCAGCATGGGACCTGGGGCCAACGTCCTGACTTTC.

This sequence joins TRBV11-2 and TRBJ1-5; D gene ambiguous. V was clipped by 3 bases and J by 0 bases, with 9 bases between them. The CDR3 has 15 amino acids. Germline CDR1 and CDR2: SGHAT and FQNNGV. CDR3 residues: CASSLTVYSNQPQHF. DNA for the CDR3: TGTGCCAGCAGCTTGACGGTTTATAGCAATCAGCCCCAGCATTTT.

This chain uses TRBV7-9 with TRBJ1-2; 9 nucleotides align to TRBD1. This CDR3 has 17 amino acids. With 4 bases clipped from V and 6 bases from J, the junction kept 15 bases outside the gene matches. Germline V gene sequence: CDR1 SEHNR, CDR2 FQNEAQ (reference sequence). The CDR3 region has the DNA TGTGCCAGCAGCTCAATCTTTACGGGGAGACAGGGGGATGGCTACACCTTC. This codes for CASSSIFTGRQGDGYTF.

The chain is built from TRBV12-5 and TRBJ1-1; D unresolved. The V end was cut by 7 bases, the J end by 3 bases, with 12 bases between. The CDR3 is 13 amino acids. Per germline, CDR1 LGHNT and CDR2 FRNRAP. The CDR3: CASENERDTEAFF. CDR3 nucleotide sequence: TGTGCTAGTGAAAACGAGCGGGACACTGAAGCTTTCTTT.

The gene calls are TRBV5-1 and TRBJ2-3; weak D call: TRBD1 (5 bases). Germline V gene sequence: CDR1 SGHRS, CDR2 YFSETQ. Trimming removed 0 bases at V and 2 bases at J, with 7 bases between. This CDR3 has 14 residues. CDR3 nucleotides: TGCGCCAGCAGCTTGGACAGGATCACAGATACGCAGTATTTT. Residues: CASSLDRITDTQYF.

J is TRBJ1-6 and V is TRBV27, with 7 nucleotides matching TRBD1. With V trimmed by 7 bases and J by 5 bases, 11 bases remained unmatched. Germline values: CDR1 MNHEY, CDR2 SMNVEV (reference sequence). This CDR3 region has 16 residues. The CDR3 DNA reads as TGTGCCAGCACCCGAAGGACAGGACCGAATAATTCACCCCTCCACTTT. Protein sequence: CASTRRTGPNNSPLHF.

J is TRBJ2-3 and V is TRBV11-2; D is possibly TRBD1 (5 bases). Germline-derived CDR1 and CDR2 are SGHAT and FQNNGV. The CDR3 is 15 amino acids. V was cut by 5 bases and J by 0 bases, with 12 bases left in between. The CDR3 here is CASSGRARSTDTQYF. Written as DNA, the CDR3 is TGTGCCAGCAGCGGCAGGGCCCGGAGCACAGATACGCAGTATTTT.

This clone was found a few times. CDR3 nucleotide sequence: TGTGCCAGCAGTTTAGAAAAAGCAGGGCCGAACACTGAAGCTTTCTTT. This sequence encodes CASSLEKAGPNTEAFF. The V gene is TRBV27, the J gene TRBJ1-1; tentative D call: TRBD1 (5 bases). Germline loops: CDR1 MNHEY, CDR2 SMNVEV (reference sequence). V gave up 2 bases and J gave up 1 base, with 14 bases separating them. This CDR3 is 16 amino acids long.

V and J are TRBV11-3 and TRBJ2-3, with D tentatively TRBD2 (5 bases). With 3 bases removed from V and 5 bases from J, the gap between germline ends came to 6 bases. CDR1 is SGHNT, CDR2 YENEEA, per germline. CDR3 length: 12 amino acids. The CDR3 is CASSLAGDTQYF. As DNA, the CDR3 is TGTGCCAGCAGCTTGGCGGGAGATACGCAGTATTTT.

This chain connects TRBV5-1 to TRBJ2-3; D tentatively reads TRBD1 or TRBD2 (5 bases each). Per the germline V gene, CDR1 is SGHRS and CDR2 is YFSETQ. The CDR3 covers 16 residues. Trimming shortened V by 4 bases and J by 4 bases, and 19 bases separated the two germline ends. The chain's CDR3 is CASSPPGGAGADTQYF. In DNA, the CDR3 is TGCGCCAGCAGCCCCCCAGGTGGGGCGGGCGCAGATACGCAGTATTTT.

V and J are TRBV5-4 and TRBJ2-3; 7 bases are shared with TRBD1. The V gene's germline CDR1 is SGHNT and CDR2 YYREEE (reference sequence). CDR3 length: 13 residues. V shed 2 bases and J 4 bases; nucleotides not matched to a gene: 1. The CDR3 reads CASSLDRADTQYF. The CDR3 nucleotides read TGTGCCAGCAGCTTAGACAGGGCAGATACGCAGTATTTT.